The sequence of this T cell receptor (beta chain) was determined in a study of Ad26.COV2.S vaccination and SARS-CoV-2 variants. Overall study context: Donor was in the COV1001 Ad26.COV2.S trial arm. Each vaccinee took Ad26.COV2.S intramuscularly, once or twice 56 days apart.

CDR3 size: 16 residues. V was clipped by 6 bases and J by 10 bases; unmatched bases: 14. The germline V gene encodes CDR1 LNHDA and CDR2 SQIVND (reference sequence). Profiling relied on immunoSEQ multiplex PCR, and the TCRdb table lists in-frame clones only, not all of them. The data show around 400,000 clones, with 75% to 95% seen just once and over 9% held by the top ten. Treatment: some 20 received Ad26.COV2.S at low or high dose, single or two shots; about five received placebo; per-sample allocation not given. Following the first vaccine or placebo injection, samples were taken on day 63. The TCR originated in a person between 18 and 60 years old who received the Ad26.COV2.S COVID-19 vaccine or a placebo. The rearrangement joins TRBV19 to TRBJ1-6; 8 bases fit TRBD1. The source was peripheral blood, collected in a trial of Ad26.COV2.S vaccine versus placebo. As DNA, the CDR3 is TGTGCCAGTAGGGAGGACAGGGTCGGGAGTTGGTCACCCCTCCACTTT. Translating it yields CASREDRVGSWSPLHF.